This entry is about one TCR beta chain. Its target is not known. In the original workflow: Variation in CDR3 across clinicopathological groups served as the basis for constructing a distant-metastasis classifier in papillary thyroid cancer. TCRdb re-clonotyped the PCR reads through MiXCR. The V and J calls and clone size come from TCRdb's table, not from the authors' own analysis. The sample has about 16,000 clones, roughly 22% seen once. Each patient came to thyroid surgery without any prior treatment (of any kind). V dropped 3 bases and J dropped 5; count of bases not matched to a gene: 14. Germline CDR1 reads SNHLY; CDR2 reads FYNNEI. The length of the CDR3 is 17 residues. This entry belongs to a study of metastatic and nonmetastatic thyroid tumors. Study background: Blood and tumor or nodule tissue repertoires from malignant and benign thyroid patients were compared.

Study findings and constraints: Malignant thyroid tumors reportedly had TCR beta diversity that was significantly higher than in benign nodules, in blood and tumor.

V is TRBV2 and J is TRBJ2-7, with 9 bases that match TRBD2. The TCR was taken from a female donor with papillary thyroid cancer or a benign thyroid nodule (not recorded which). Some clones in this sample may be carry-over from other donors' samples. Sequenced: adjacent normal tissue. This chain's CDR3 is CASSDVSNGRGGDEQYF. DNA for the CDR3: TGTGCCAGCAGTGACGTATCTAACGGCCGCGGGGGGGACGAGCAGTACTTC. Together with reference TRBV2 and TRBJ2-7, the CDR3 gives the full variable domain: EPEVTQTPSHQVTQMGQEVILRCVPISNHLYFYWYRQILGQKVEFLVSFYNNEISEKSEIFDDQFSVERPDGSNFTLKIRSTKLEDSAMYFCASSDVSNGRGGDEQYFGPGTRLTVT.